This TCR beta chain was recovered during a study of blood T cell repertoires in COVID-19. Clones were read by immunoSEQ multiplex PCR, and TCRdb kept only the in-frame ones, dropping some. This table has hundreds of thousands of clones, 85% to 90% appearing once. The V segment lost 1 base and the J segment 2 bases; nucleotides outside the gene matches: 4. The CDR3 runs to 15 residues. Germline-derived CDR1 and CDR2 are LGHDT and YNNKEL (reference sequence). Sequenced sample: PBMCs or T cells enriched from blood (not recorded which). The sequence came from a young man who had recovered from COVID-19. The rearrangement links TRBV3-1 (or the pseudogene TRBV3-2) to TRBJ1-1; 7 positions match TRBD1. The CDR3 DNA sequence: TGTGCCAGCAGCCAAGCAGGGGGAGTAAACACTGAAGCTTTCTTT. Protein sequence: CASSQAGGVNTEAFF.